Presented here are 20 T cell receptor beta chains from one specimen sequenced in a study of post-analysis software for immune sequencing data. Findings and caveats of the study: TRBV segments more frequent in patients than in controls numbered five and included TRBV5-6, TRBV5-1 and TRBV20-1.

No antigen has been assigned to these receptors. Included in the TCR beta cDNA libraries were unique molecular identifiers. TCRdb redid the calling of the PCR reads with MiXCR, one entry per CDR3 protein. The table has about 770,000 distinct CDR3 sequences, around 46% seen once; the top ten hold roughly 4.9%. The sequenced sample was blood. Receptors originate from a girl aged 5-17 years with multiple sclerosis.

V usage is TRBV7-2 and J usage is TRBJ1-1, with D possibly TRBD1 on 5 matching bases. The CDR3 length is 15 residues. The V and J ends lost 2 bases and 5 bases respectively, with 15 bases between them. The germline V gene has CDR1 SGHTA and CDR2 FQGNSA. The CDR3 here is CASSLRDFRRTEAFF. CDR3 nucleotides: TGTGCCAGCAGCTTAAGGGACTTCAGGCGGACTGAAGCTTTCTTT. Based on the CDR3 plus reference TRBV7-2 and TRBJ1-1, the full variable domain is GAGVSQSPSNKVTEKGKDVELRCDPISGHTALYWYRQSLGQGLEFLIYFQGNSAPDKSGLPSDRFSAERTGGSVSTLTIQRTQQEDSAVYLCASSLRDFRRTEAFFGQGTRLTVV.

In its sample, this clonotype was seen a few times. V usage is TRBV13 and J usage is TRBJ2-1; 12 bases line up with TRBD1. This CDR3 has 15 residues. Unmatched junction bases numbered 8, after V lost 6 bases and J lost 8 bases. The germline gives CDR1 PRHDT, CDR2 FYEKMQ (reference sequence). This CDR3 reads CASRRDRGPRHEQFF. Here the CDR3 DNA reads TGTGCCAGCAGACGGGACAGGGGGCCCCGACATGAGCAGTTCTTC.

As for this clonotype: One end of the junction does not line up with germline, which may come from a read error. CDR3 sequence reads: CASQRGTGYANEKLFF. The CDR3 bases are TGTGCCAGCCAAAGGGGGACAGGGTACGCTAATGAAAAGCTGTTTTTT. J is TRBJ1-4 and V is TRBV6-1, with TRBD1 identical over 9 bases. Germline values: CDR1 MNHNS, CDR2 SASEGT. This CDR3 is 16 amino acids long.

This clonotype has only a few counts. The chain uses TRBV6-6 and TRBJ1-1; weak D call: TRBD1 (6 bases). Looked up from germline, CDR1 is MNHNY and CDR2 is SVGAGI (reference sequence). V lost 2 bases, J lost 5 bases, and 18 bases lay in between. This CDR3 region has 16 residues. CDR3 in amino acids: CASSYPGGFQGTEAFF. The CDR3 DNA follows: TGTGCCAGCAGTTACCCGGGGGGGTTCCAGGGGACTGAAGCTTTCTTT.

This clonotype was seen a few times. The DNA of the CDR3 is TGCGCCAGCAGCTTGATGGGCGCACACGAGCAGTACTTC. Translated: CASSLMGAHEQYF. V is TRBV5-1 and J is TRBJ2-7; D gene uncertain. This CDR3 spans 13 amino acids. Deletions cut 1 base from V and 5 bases from J, with 10 bases between. The V gene's germline CDR1 is SGHRS and CDR2 YFSETQ.

This clonotype was counted a few times. This chain links TRBV24-1 with TRBJ2-1, with 10 positions matching TRBD1. The V and J ends lost 3 bases and 9 bases, in that order; junction bases with no gene match: 7. The CDR3 loop spans 15 amino acids. Germline lookup yields CDR1 KGHDR and CDR2 SFDVKD. The CDR3 nucleotides are TGTGCCACCAGTGATCCGGGACAGGGGTCGGCTGAGCAGTTCTTC. It encodes CATSDPGQGSAEQFF.

V usage is TRBV12-3 or TRBV12-4 and J usage is TRBJ2-5; D is possibly TRBD2 (5 bases). V was pared by 2 bases and J by 5 bases, with 18 bases between. The CDR3 loop spans 16 amino acids. The CDR3 region has the DNA TGTGCCAGCAGTTTACTTGGTAGGGTACTAGGGGAGACCCAGTACTTC. This sequence encodes CASSLLGRVLGETQYF.

This sequence joins TRBV7-2 and TRBJ2-7, with 8 bases aligning to TRBD2. Germline CDR1 is SGHTA and CDR2 is FQGNSA. The CDR3 runs 15 residues. After removal of 1 base from V and 4 bases from J, the junction contained 6 bases not matched to a gene. The CDR3 DNA reads as TGTGCCAGCAGCTTAGAGACTAGCGTTGGGTACGAGCAGTACTTC. It codes for CASSLETSVGYEQYF.

This clonotype was seen a handful of times. This chain links TRBV5-1 with TRBJ2-5; no reliable D call. Trimming cost V 4 bases and J 5 bases, with 18 bases left between them. Per germline, CDR1 SGHRS and CDR2 YFSETQ. The CDR3 has 15 amino acids. This CDR3 is CASSANSGRRETQYF. The CDR3 coding sequence is TGCGCCAGCAGCGCCAACTCGGGCCGGCGTGAGACCCAGTACTTC.

Notes on this clonotype: The junction departs from the called germline gene at one end, perhaps through a read error. V and J are TRBV12-3 or TRBV12-4 and TRBJ2-3, with 8 bases fitting TRBD2. The CDR3 has 16 amino acids. The CDR3 here is CASSLGQRESTDMQYF. The CDR3 DNA follows: TGTGCCAGCAGTTTAGGGCAGCGGGAGAGCACAGATATGCAGTATTTT.

The rearrangement joins TRBV29-1 to TRBJ1-4, with D possibly matching TRBD1 (5 bases). Per the germline V gene, CDR1 is SQVTM and CDR2 is ANQGSEA. This CDR3 contains 12 residues. With 5 bases removed from V and 12 bases from J, the gap between germline ends came to 16 bases. CDR3 DNA sequence: TGCAGCGTTCTCAACCCGGGGACGCAACTGTTTTTT. Its translation: CSVLNPGTQLFF.

This sequence joins TRBV5-1 and TRBJ2-4; 10 positions match TRBD1. The CDR3 runs to 16 residues. In germline, CDR1 is SGHRS, CDR2 YFSETQ. The V and J ends lost 4 bases and 8 bases, in that order; junction bases with no gene match: 12. This chain's CDR3 is CASSRQWGTGADIQYF. The CDR3 nucleotides read TGCGCCAGCAGCCGCCAATGGGGGACAGGGGCAGACATTCAGTACTTC.

This clonotype was counted once. The chain links TRBV7-2 to TRBJ2-7, with 7 bases matching TRBD2. The CDR3 has 14 residues. Per germline, CDR1 SGHTA and CDR2 FQGNSA. V shed 1 base, J shed 7 bases, and the junction held 7 bases outside the gene matches. This CDR3 reads CASSLGLARGEQYF. CDR3 bases: TGTGCCAGCAGCTTAGGACTAGCCCGTGGGGAGCAGTACTTC.

The rearrangement uses TRBV28 and TRBJ2-1, with TRBD1 matching 11 bases. Germline values: CDR1 MDHEN, CDR2 SYDVKM. The CDR3 is 16 amino acids. With V trimmed by 2 bases and J by 8 bases, 8 bases remained unmatched. The CDR3 coding sequence is TGTGCCAGCAGTTTAATACCGGGACAGGGGGTTGATGAGCAGTTCTTC. This codes for CASSLIPGQGVDEQFF.

This clonotype was seen more than once but under ten times. This sequence joins TRBV12-3 or TRBV12-4 and TRBJ1-6; 7 positions agree with TRBD1. CDR3 length equals 15 residues. V trimming: 11 bases; J trimming: 3 bases; junction bases outside the gene matches: 10. The CDR3 DNA reads as TGTGCCCCGAGGAACAGGGGCCACTATAATTCACCCCTCCACTTT. It codes for CAPRNRGHYNSPLHF.

The CDR3 region is CASSLDSLRQFF. The CDR3 region has the DNA TGTGCCAGCAGCTTAGACAGCTTAAGGCAGTTCTTC. The gene calls are TRBV7-6 and TRBJ2-1; no firm D call. The CDR3 has 12 residues. Germline V gene lookup returns CDR1 SGHVS and CDR2 FNYEAQ. V lost 1 base to trimming and J lost 12 bases, with 10 bases between them.

The V and J genes are TRBV12-3 or TRBV12-4 and TRBJ2-3; TRBD2 matches at 7 bases. V lost 5 bases, J lost 5 bases, and 4 bases stayed unmatched. The CDR3 has 13 amino acids. In DNA form, the CDR3 reads TGTGCCAGCAGTACCGTAGCGGGAGATACGCAGTATTTT. The encoded protein is CASSTVAGDTQYF.

The chain links TRBV5-1 to TRBJ1-6; 7 positions match TRBD1. CDR3 length: 17 amino acids. Trimming took 4 bases from V and 6 from J; bases not matched to a gene: 13. Germline V gene sequence: CDR1 SGHRS, CDR2 YFSETQ. CDR3 sequence: CASSPGGGGLINSPLHF. CDR3 nucleotides: TGCGCCAGCAGCCCGGGTGGAGGGGGCCTTATTAATTCACCCCTCCACTTT. Together with reference TRBV5-1 and TRBJ1-6, the CDR3 gives the full variable domain: KAGVTQTPRYLIKTRGQQVTLSCSPISGHRSVSWYQQTPGQGLQFLFEYFSETQRNKGNFPGRFSGRQFSNSRSEMNVSTLELGDSALYLCASSPGGGGLINSPLHFGNGTRLTVT.

A few counts support this clonotype. CDR3 sequence: CASIEGLAGGNLYDKQYF. DNA of the CDR3: TGTGCCAGCATAGAGGGACTAGCGGGAGGGAATCTCTACGACAAGCAGTACTTC. The V call is TRBV2, the J call TRBJ2-7; 16 bases line up with TRBD2. Germline lookup yields CDR1 SNHLY and CDR2 FYNNEI. The CDR3 totals 18 residues. V trimming: 7 bases; J trimming: 8 bases; junction bases outside the gene matches: 17.

The CDR3 here is CASSLGRATDTQYF. As DNA, the CDR3 is TGTGCCAGCAGCTTAGGCAGGGCGACAGATACGCAGTATTTT. The genes are TRBV11-3 and TRBJ2-3, with D possibly TRBD1 on 5 matching bases. The V and J ends lost 1 base and 3 bases respectively, with 8 bases between them. This CDR3 is built from 14 residues. CDR1 and CDR2 from the germline V gene are SGHNT and YENEEA.